This is a list of T cell receptor beta chains from one sample in a study of CD8 T cells in Susac syndrome. TCRdb fed the immunoSEQ multiplex PCR reads into MiXCR, producing one record per CDR3 protein. Seen here are about 210,000 distinct CDR3 sequences, 95% observed once, and the top ten hold roughly 0.1%. Sequencing was carried out using CD4+ T cells from PBMCs. These receptors all stem from a human donor with multiple sclerosis. Each CDR3 is given with its conserved first and last residue. A D gene is named only where the DNA matches it firmly. Only some rows state a clone size, as once, few, many or a class for expanded clones.

NA TRBJ2-1 NA TRBV3-1 CASSQKTDRNNEQFF TGTGCCAGCAGCCAAAAAACCGACAGGAACAATGAGCAGTTCTTC
NA TRBJ1-2 NA TRBV7-2 CASSGNRVGYTF TGTGCCAGCAGCGGAAACAGGGTTGGCTACACCTTC
NA TRBJ2-2 NA TRBV7-3 CASSLTERNTGELFF TGTGCCAGCAGCCTAACTGAGCGGAACACCGGGGAGCTGTTTTTT
NA TRBJ2-2 NA TRBV9 CASSVGAGRHTGELFF TGTGCCAGCAGCGTAGGTGCGGGCCGGCACACCGGGGAGCTGTTTTTT
TRBD2 TRBJ2-1 NA TRBV7-2 CASRRGGNEQFF TGTGCCAGCAGGCGGGGGGGCAATGAGCAGTTCTTC
NA TRBJ2-7 NA TRBV13 CASSTTGDRIYEQYF TGTGCCAGCAGCACTACGGGGGACCGAATATACGAGCAGTACTTC
NA TRBJ2-7 NA TRBV19 CASSISGRHYEQYF TGTGCCAGTAGTATTTCAGGACGACACTACGAGCAGTACTTC
TRBD1 TRBJ2-7 once TRBV6-5 CASSAGQGAYEQYF TGTGCCAGCAGTGCAGGGCAGGGGGCCTACGAGCAGTACTTC
TRBD2 TRBJ2-3 NA TRBV9 CASSVGSRLAATDTQYF TGTGCCAGCAGCGTAGGTTCCAGACTAGCGGCCACAGATACGCAGTATTTT
TRBD2 TRBJ2-1 NA TRBV20-1 CSVTPASGTYNEQFF TGCAGTGTCACACCGGCTAGCGGAACCTACAATGAGCAGTTCTTC
TRBD2 TRBJ2-7 NA TRBV7-2 CASSSSGGNEQYF TGTGCCAGCAGCTCCAGCGGGGGGAACGAGCAGTACTTC
TRBD2 TRBJ2-6 NA TRBV20-1 CSASRWGLANRSGANVLTF TGCAGTGCTAGTCGGTGGGGACTAGCAAATCGCTCTGGGGCCAACGTCCTGACTTTC
NA TRBJ2-7 NA TRBV9 CASSVGVEWYEQYF TGTGCCAGCAGCGTAGGAGTAGAGTGGTACGAGCAGTACTTC
NA TRBJ2-6 NA TRBV28 CASRTRRSGANVLTF TGTGCCAGCAGGACCAGACGCTCTGGGGCCAACGTCCTGACTTTC
NA TRBJ2-1 NA TRBV29-1 CSASPRRNEQFF TGCAGCGCGAGCCCCAGGCGCAATGAGCAGTTCTTC
TRBD2 TRBJ2-7 NA TRBV29-1 CSVERLAGVSEQYF TGCAGCGTTGAAAGACTAGCGGGAGTATCCGAGCAGTACTTC
NA TRBJ2-2 NA TRBV24-1 CATSDPRGLTGELFF TGTGCCACCAGTGACCCCCGGGGCCTCACCGGTGAGCTGTTTTTT
TRBD1 TRBJ1-1 NA TRBV9 CASSITGVNTEAFF TGTGCCAGCAGCATCACAGGGGTGAACACTGAAGCTTTCTTT
NA TRBJ2-3 NA TRBV15 CATSRERLDTQYF TGTGCCACCAGCAGAGAGAGGCTAGATACGCAGTATTTT
NA TRBJ1-2 once TRBV12-3/TRBV12-4 CASSLLQGSKSYTF TGTGCCAGCAGTTTACTCCAGGGAAGTAAAAGCTACACCTTC